The T cell receptor (beta chain) described here comes from a study of T cell responses to AZD1222 COVID-19 vaccine. V trimming: 5 bases; J trimming: 7 bases; junction bases outside the gene matches: 5. The CDR3 length is 15 residues. Germline CDR1 is LNHNV and CDR2 is YYDKDF (reference sequence). The method was immunoSEQ multiplex PCR; TCRdb's version includes in-frame clones alone and lacks a portion of them. The profile shows about 130,000 clones, 93% of them singletons. The TCR was taken from an adult in good health. The input for sequencing was peripheral blood, taken on day 0 of AZD1222 vaccination. V usage is TRBV15 and J usage is TRBJ1-6; 10 bases match TRBD1. This chain's CDR3 is CATSETGGGNSPLHF. In DNA form, the CDR3 reads TGTGCCACCAGCGAGACAGGGGGCGGGAATTCACCCCTCCACTTT.